These T cell receptor beta chains were read from a single sample in a study of T cells in Graves' hyperthyroidism and ophthalmopathy. TCRdb independently ran MiXCR on the multiplex PCR reads; one entry per CDR3 protein. The sample has around 690,000 distinct CDR3 sequences, 15% to 20% seen once. The source material was blood. The source is a middle-aged man with Graves' hyperthyroidism. CDR3s include the opening cysteine and the closing phenylalanine or tryptophan. Each record gives: V gene, D gene, J gene, CDR3 length, CDR3 protein. D genes are given only for firm matches.

TRBV6-2/TRBV6-3	NA	TRBJ2-2	16	CASSYPTSLVPRELFF
TRBV29-1	TRBD2	TRBJ2-3	13	CSQGGTSPDTQYF
TRBV28	TRBD1	TRBJ1-5	13	CASRPGQWQPQHF
TRBV6-1	TRBD2	TRBJ2-7	16	CASSGPGGRTSYEQYF
TRBV20-1	TRBD2	TRBJ2-2	16	CSARGLAGTNTGELFF
TRBV7-8	TRBD2	TRBJ2-1	16	CASSWGTSGSFYEQFF
TRBV3-1	NA	TRBJ2-7	14	CASSQDWLAIEQYF
TRBV12-3/TRBV12-4	TRBD1	TRBJ2-7	13	CAIKGQGEREQYF
TRBV27	TRBD2	TRBJ2-1	17	CASSPGLAGAEYNEQFF
TRBV9	NA	TRBJ1-1	14	CASSAGLLNTEAFF
TRBV12-3/TRBV12-4	TRBD1	TRBJ2-6	15	CASSPRQGAANVLTF
TRBV6-5	TRBD1	TRBJ1-2	15	CASSYSTGFNYGYTF
TRBV7-8	NA	TRBJ1-6	16	CASSLSRGVINSPLHF
TRBV2	TRBD2	TRBJ2-7	11	CASSGEGEQYF
TRBV6-2/TRBV6-3	NA	TRBJ2-7	11	CASSNRYEQYF
TRBV19	TRBD1	TRBJ2-7	14	CASSMGDRGSEQYF
TRBV5-1	NA	TRBJ2-6	16	CASSLSQGGGANVLTF
TRBV6-2/TRBV6-3	NA	TRBJ2-2	12	CASSWVSGELFF
TRBV20-1	TRBD2	TRBJ2-7	15	CSARTSGRQTREQYF
TRBV25-1	NA	TRBJ1-2	14	CASRPPGTDYGYTF
TRBV19	NA	TRBJ1-1	15	CASSTQTGRDTEAFF
TRBV29-1	NA	TRBJ1-1	13	CSVEQGRGTEAFF
TRBV20-1	TRBD1	TRBJ2-5	14	CSARDTGAQETQYF
TRBV20-1	TRBD2	TRBJ2-3	16	CSARGTSGGLTDTQYF
TRBV6-1	TRBD1	TRBJ1-1	16	CASFYGQGEWSTEAFF
TRBV6-1	NA	TRBJ2-3	16	CASARPRERATDTQYF
TRBV28	NA	TRBJ1-1	12	CASRGGGTEAFF
TRBV28	TRBD2	TRBJ2-7	15	CASTRGGLAGAEQYF
TRBV20-1	NA	TRBJ2-7	13	CSARLRGSYEQYF
TRBV3-1	NA	TRBJ1-2	15	CASSQDGRGSYGYTF
TRBV5-1	TRBD1	TRBJ2-6	15	CASQGEISGANVLTF
TRBV13	TRBD1	TRBJ2-7	15	CASSPGGTGEGEQYF
TRBV6-2/TRBV6-3	NA	TRBJ1-5	14	CASGTPLLNQPQHF